This is a list of T cell receptor beta chains from one sample in a study of immune evolution from preneoplasia to lung adenocarcinoma. Method: immunoSEQ multiplex PCR; TCRdb's copy keeps in-frame clones and lacks some. The sample shows about 10,000 clones, around 80% of them seen only once. The sample was FFPE minimally invasive lung adenocarcinoma tissue. The source is a person aged 65 to 79 with lung adenocarcinoma. Some clones in this sample may be carry-over from other donors' samples. The CDR3 runs from the conserved cysteine through the conserved F or W. D genes are given only for firm matches. Size is stated for part of the rows, as once, few or many counts, or as a class when the clone is expanded.

abundance	d_gene	v_gene	j_gene	CDR3aa	CDR3nt
-	-	TRBV12-5	TRBJ1-5	CASGLSGLGQPQHF	TGTGCTAGTGGTTTGTCAGGTCTAGGACAGCCCCAGCATTTT
-	-	TRBV5-6	TRBJ2-1	CASSFNGNEQFF	TGTGCCAGCAGCTTTAACGGGAATGAGCAGTTCTTC
-	TRBD2	TRBV9	TRBJ2-3	CASSVEVSGTLPTDTQYF	TGTGCCAGCAGCGTAGAAGTTAGCGGGACACTTCCCACAGATACGCAGTATTTT
-	-	TRBV11-2	TRBJ2-2	CASSFDLGELFF	TGTGCCAGCAGCTTCGATCTCGGGGAGCTGTTTTTT
-	-	TRBV10-3	TRBJ2-2	CAVQGTGELFF	TGTGCCGTACAGGGTACCGGGGAGCTGTTTTTT
-	-	TRBV2	TRBJ1-5	CASSEAQGLVKPQHF	TGTGCCAGCAGTGAAGCTCAGGGTCTGGTAAAGCCCCAGCATTTT
-	-	TRBV30	TRBJ1-2	CAWSGTGNYGYTF	TGTGCCTGGAGCGGGACGGGAAACTATGGCTACACCTTC
-	-	TRBV6-6	TRBJ1-1	CASSYLAGSHTEAFF	TGTGCCAGCAGTTACTTGGCAGGGTCGCACACTGAAGCTTTCTTT
-	TRBD2	TRBV6-1	TRBJ2-3	CAIRDYDTQYF	TGTGCCATCCGGGACTACGATACGCAGTATTTT
-	TRBD2	TRBV10-3	TRBJ2-1	CAITAGERESNEQFF	TGTGCCATCACCGCGGGGGAGCGGGAGTCCAATGAGCAGTTCTTC
-	-	TRBV7-3	TRBJ2-3	CASSVGHSTDTQYF	TGTGCCAGCAGCGTTGGACACAGCACAGATACGCAGTATTTT
-	-	TRBV9	TRBJ1-1	CASSVEGGTEAFF	TGTGCCAGCAGCGTAGAAGGGGGTACTGAAGCTTTCTTT
-	-	TRBV29-1	TRBJ1-1	CSVEDGASQNTEAFF	TGCAGCGTTGAAGATGGAGCCAGCCAGAACACTGAAGCTTTCTTT
-	TRBD1	TRBV5-1	TRBJ2-3	CASQGALSTDTQYF	TGTGCCAGCCAGGGGGCTCTTAGCACAGATACGCAGTATTTT
-	TRBD1	TRBV27	TRBJ1-1	CASRGGQAAFF	TGTGCCAGCAGGGGAGGACAGGCGGCTTTCTTT
-	-	TRBV5-1	TRBJ1-3	CASSTGTTGNTIYF	TGCGCCAGCAGTACCGGGACAACTGGAAACACCATATATTTT
-	-	TRBV11-3	TRBJ2-1	CASSTGEAYNEQFF	TGTGCCAGCAGCACAGGGGAGGCATACAATGAGCAGTTCTTC
-	TRBD2	TRBV14	TRBJ2-7	CASSRRGGLEYF	TGTGCCAGCAGCCGACGGGGGGGGCTAGAGTACTTC
-	-	TRBV5-5	TRBJ2-7	CASSLEGVRYEQYF	TGTGCCAGCAGCTTGGAGGGTGTTCGCTACGAGCAGTACTTC
-	-	TRBV28	TRBJ1-5	CASSPSGFDNQPQHF	TGTGCCAGCAGTCCCTCCGGGTTCGACAATCAGCCCCAGCATTTT
-	-	TRBV2	TRBJ2-3	CARGGTGTDTQYF	TGTGCCAGAGGGGGGACAGGCACAGATACGCAGTATTTT
few	TRBD1	TRBV10-3	TRBJ2-3	CAINKQGAVPDTQYF	TGTGCCATCAACAAACAGGGGGCTGTGCCAGATACGCAGTATTTT
-	-	TRBV12-5	TRBJ2-2	CASGSLGVTGELFF	TGTGCTAGTGGTTCCCTAGGGGTCACCGGGGAGCTGTTTTTT
-	-	TRBV5-6	TRBJ1-6	CASSPAVSFNSPLHF	TGTGCCAGCAGCCCGGCCGTCAGTTTCAATTCACCCCTCCACTTT
-	-	TRBV28	TRBJ1-1	CASRGRPEAFF	TGTGCCAGCAGGGGGCGGCCTGAAGCTTTCTTT
-	-	TRBV7-7	TRBJ2-2	CASSLVGSGELFF	TGTGCTAGCAGCTTAGTAGGGTCCGGGGAGCTGTTTTTT
-	-	TRBV11-2	TRBJ2-5	CASSKHPPRLGVGETQYF	TGTGCCAGCAGCAAACACCCGCCGCGGCTAGGGGTTGGAGAGACCCAGTACTTC